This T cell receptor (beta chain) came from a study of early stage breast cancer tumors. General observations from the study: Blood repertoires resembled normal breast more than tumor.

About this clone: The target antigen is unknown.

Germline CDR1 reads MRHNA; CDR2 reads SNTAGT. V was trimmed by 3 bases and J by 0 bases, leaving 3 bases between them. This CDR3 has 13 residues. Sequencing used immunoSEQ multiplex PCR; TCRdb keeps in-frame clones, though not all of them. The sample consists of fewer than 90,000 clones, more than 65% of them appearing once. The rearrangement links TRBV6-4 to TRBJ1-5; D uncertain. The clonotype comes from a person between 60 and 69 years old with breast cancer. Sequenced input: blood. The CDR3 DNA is TGTGCCAGCAGTGAAGGTAGCAATCAGCCCCAGCATTTT. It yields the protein CASSEGSNQPQHF.